The 23 T cell receptor beta chains given below trace back to one sample, sequenced in a study of shared clonotypes between healthy human individuals. Data came from immunoSEQ multiplex PCR; TCRdb stores just in-frame clones and leaves some out. The sample holds around 1.4 million clones, just under 99% seen once. The sample taken for sequencing was naive CD4+ T cells sorted from blood. Stated subset: CD45RA+ positively selected. All receptors come from a man aged 25-45 years in good health.

This clone was counted a single time. The rearrangement joins TRBV7-2 to TRBJ2-3, with unresolved D. Germline CDR1 reads SGHTA; CDR2 reads FQGNSA. V shed 8 bases and J shed 3 bases, with 3 bases lying between them. This CDR3 is 10 amino acids long. CDR3 region: CASGTDTQYF. As DNA, the CDR3 is TGTGCCAGCGGAACAGATACGCAGTATTTT.

CDR3 amino acids: CASSASGTADEKLFF. The CDR3 DNA reads TGTGCCAGCAGCGCCTCCGGGACAGCGGATGAAAAACTGTTTTTT. The chain is built from TRBV5-4 and TRBJ1-4, with 7 bases matching TRBD1. V shed 4 bases and J 6 bases; nucleotides not matched to a gene: 9. CDR3 length: 15 amino acids. Germline values: CDR1 SGHNT, CDR2 YYREEE (reference sequence).

The V and J genes are TRBV11-2 and TRBJ2-7; 7 positions agree with TRBD1. The CDR3 loop spans 15 amino acids. Looked up from germline, CDR1 is SGHAT and CDR2 is FQNNGV. Trimming cost V 3 bases and J 6 bases; bases outside gene matches: 11. CDR3: CASSFFRDSKTEQYF. In DNA, the CDR3 is TGTGCCAGCAGCTTTTTCCGGGACAGCAAAACCGAGCAGTACTTC.

The CDR3 sequence: CASSQGRVAGVGEQFF. In DNA form, the CDR3 reads TGCGCCAGCAGCCAAGGGAGGGTCGCGGGAGTCGGGGAGCAGTTCTTC. The rearrangement joins TRBV4-1 to TRBJ2-1, with TRBD2 identical over 7 bases. V was clipped by 1 base and J by 10 bases; unmatched bases: 13. This CDR3 contains 16 residues. CDR1 and CDR2 (germline): MGHRA, YSYEKL.

The genes are TRBV7-2 and TRBJ2-7, with D perhaps assigned TRBD1 or TRBD2 (5 bases each). This CDR3 contains 17 residues. CDR1 SGHTA and CDR2 FQGNSA come from the germline V gene. With 5 bases removed from V and 6 bases from J, the gap between germline ends came to 26 bases. The CDR3 nucleotides read TGTGCCAGCAGCACGCGCATAAGGAGTGCCATTGGGGGCGAGCAGTACTTC. Its protein is CASSTRIRSAIGGEQYF.

The rearrangement links TRBV11-2 to TRBJ2-3, with D unresolved. This CDR3 contains 15 residues. Germline V gene data show CDR1 as SGHAT and CDR2 as FQNNGV. Trimming left V 0 bases short and J 2 bases short, with 9 bases between. CDR3 bases: TGTGCCAGCAGCTTAGATCTACTATACACAGATACGCAGTATTTT. The encoded protein is CASSLDLLYTDTQYF. Using reference TRBV11-2 and TRBJ2-3 for the parts outside the CDR3, the full variable domain is EAGVAQSPRYKIIEKRQSVAFWCNPISGHATLYWYQQILGQGPKLLIQFQNNGVVDDSQLPKDRFSAERLKGVDSTLKIQPAKLEDSAVYLCASSLDLLYTDTQYFGPGTRLTVL.

J is TRBJ2-2 and V is TRBV29-1; no firm D call. Germline-derived CDR1 and CDR2 are SQVTM and ANQGSEA. Trimming cost V 5 bases and J 0 bases, with 16 bases left between them. This CDR3 region has 16 residues. The CDR3 loop is CSVQVRGAANTGELFF. Written as DNA, the CDR3 is TGCAGCGTTCAGGTGAGAGGAGCAGCGAACACCGGGGAGCTGTTTTTT.

CDR3 residues: CASRGLAGPNTGELFF. The CDR3 DNA follows: TGTGCCAGCAGGGGACTAGCGGGACCTAACACCGGGGAGCTGTTTTTT. The gene calls are TRBV2 and TRBJ2-2; 13 bases map to TRBD2. V was pared by 6 bases and J by 2 bases, with 3 bases of the junction left unmatched. The CDR3 loop spans 16 amino acids. The germline CDR1 and CDR2 sequences are SNHLY and FYNNEI.

The V call is TRBV4-3, the J call TRBJ1-1; tentative D call: TRBD1 (5 bases). The CDR3 extends over 15 amino acids. Germline V gives CDR1 LGHNA, CDR2 YSLEER. The ends were cut back, 0 bases at V and 5 bases at J, with 13 bases in the middle. CDR3 nucleotide sequence: TGCGCCAGCAGCCAAGATAGGACACGGGGGACTGAAGCTTTCTTT. Translating it yields CASSQDRTRGTEAFF.

CDR3 protein: CASSGDTRRYQETQYF. The CDR3 DNA reads as TGTGCCAGCAGCGGGGACACAAGAAGGTACCAAGAGACCCAGTACTTC. This chain uses TRBV6-4 with TRBJ2-5; D perhaps matches TRBD1 (6 bases). V lost 6 bases and J lost 0, with 17 bases in between. CDR1 and CDR2 from the germline V gene are MRHNA and SNTAGT. This CDR3 is built from 16 residues.

In this sample, this clone turned up once. The chain has TRBV6-6 and TRBJ2-1; a weak D match, TRBD1 (8 bases). Trimming pared 6 bases from V and 8 bases from J, leaving 20 bases between. The CDR3 totals 15 residues. Germline V gene lookup returns CDR1 MNHNY and CDR2 SVGAGI (reference sequence). Written as DNA, the CDR3 is TGTGCCAGCAGGGGAGGGACAGGCCGGGGGGATGAGCAGTTCTTC. Translating gives CASRGGTGRGDEQFF.

The V gene is TRBV5-1, the J gene TRBJ1-4; D is unresolved. This CDR3 has 13 residues. Germline V gene data show CDR1 as SGHRS and CDR2 as YFSETQ. V shed 0 bases and J shed 4 bases, with 4 bases lying between them. The CDR3: CASSLGYNEKLFF. CDR3 nucleotides: TGCGCCAGCAGCTTGGGTTATAATGAAAAACTGTTTTTT. The complete variable domain, with remaining parts taken from reference TRBV5-1 and TRBJ1-4, reads KAGVTQTPRYLIKTRGQQVTLSCSPISGHRSVSWYQQTPGQGLQFLFEYFSETQRNKGNFPGRFSGRQFSNSRSEMNVSTLELGDSALYLCASSLGYNEKLFFGSGTQLSVL.

As for this clone: The sample contains more than one DNA sequence encoding this CDR3. The chain carries TRBV10-3 and TRBJ2-1, with a weak D call TRBD2 (5 bases). The germline V gene encodes CDR1 ENHRY and CDR2 SYGVKD. The CDR3 is made up of 13 amino acids. The V end lost 4 bases, the J end lost 1 base, and 5 bases lay between the germline ends. In DNA, the CDR3 is TGTGCCATCAGTGGAGGGTCCTACAATGAGCAGTTCTTC. Its translation: CAISGGSYNEQFF.

The chain employs TRBV28 and TRBJ2-3, with 7 bases aligning to TRBD2. CDR3 length: 20 residues. V dropped 6 bases and J dropped 6; count of bases not matched to a gene: 27. Looked up from germline, CDR1 is MDHEN and CDR2 is SYDVKM. CDR3 DNA: TGTGCCAGCAGCCTAACGCACAGCTTCAGGCGGGAGAGCCAGAGGGATACGCAGTATTTT. Its protein product is CASSLTHSFRRESQRDTQYF.

The chain has TRBV18 and TRBJ2-3; 7 bases line up with TRBD2. The CDR3 length is 13 residues. Germline-derived CDR1 and CDR2 are KGHSH and LQKENI. In DNA, the CDR3 is TGTGCGTCTGGTGCGGGAGATGGAGATACGCAGTATTTT. Translation: CASGAGDGDTQYF.

This clone has just one count. V usage is TRBV4-3 and J usage is TRBJ1-4; 7 bases line up with TRBD1. CDR1 and CDR2 (germline): LGHNA, YSLEER. This CDR3 spans 15 amino acids. J was trimmed by 5 bases and V by 5 bases; bases with no gene match: 8. The DNA of the CDR3 is TGCGCCAGCAGCTTACGTCTGGGACAGAATGAAAAACTGTTTTTT. It specifies CASSLRLGQNEKLFF.

The chain has TRBV7-2 and TRBJ2-7, with TRBD1 matching 8 bases. This CDR3 is 17 amino acids long. The germline gives CDR1 SGHTA, CDR2 FQGNSA. Trimming removed 5 bases from V and 2 bases from J; junction bases left unmatched: 14. CDR3 nucleotide sequence: TGTGCCAGCAGCCCCCGGACAGGGCGGTCGGTTCCCTACGAGCAGTACTTC. Residues: CASSPRTGRSVPYEQYF.

The chain recombines TRBV6-1 with TRBJ1-1, with 7 bases aligning to TRBD1. Trimming cost V 5 bases and J 5 bases; bases outside gene matches: 11. Germline V lookup: CDR1 MNHNS, CDR2 SASEGT. This CDR3 contains 15 residues. The CDR3 is CASSPQTGLYTEAFF. In DNA form, the CDR3 reads TGTGCCAGCAGTCCCCAGACAGGGTTATATACTGAAGCTTTCTTT.

In its sample, this clone was seen once. The V and J genes are TRBV28 and TRBJ2-7; no clear D gene. Trimming removed 3 bases at V and 2 bases at J, with 8 bases between. Germline V gives CDR1 MDHEN, CDR2 SYDVKM. The CDR3 sequence is 13 residues long. The CDR3 reads CASSFALPYEQYF. The CDR3 nucleotides are TGTGCCAGCAGTTTTGCGCTTCCCTACGAGCAGTACTTC.

J is TRBJ2-7 and V is TRBV5-6, with D possibly matching TRBD1 (6 bases). This CDR3 is built from 16 residues. V was clipped by 4 bases and J by 7 bases, with 24 bases between them. Per the germline V gene, CDR1 is SGHDT and CDR2 is YYEEEE. In DNA, the CDR3 is TGTGCCAGCAGCCCCGGACAGCCCTGGAAGGTAGGGGAGCAGTACTTC. Encoded protein: CASSPGQPWKVGEQYF. Drawing the rest from reference TRBV5-6 and TRBJ2-7, the complete variable domain is DAGVTQSPTHLIKTRGQQVTLRCSPKSGHDTVSWYQQALGQGPQFIFQYYEEEERQRGNFPDRFSGHQFPNYSSELNVNALLLGDSALYLCASSPGQPWKVGEQYFGPGTRLTVT.

The V gene is TRBV25-1, the J gene TRBJ2-1; the D gene is possibly TRBD1 (6 bases). V was cut by 4 bases and J by 3 bases, with 16 bases left in between. This CDR3 has 16 amino acids. Per the germline V gene, CDR1 is MGHDK and CDR2 is SYGVNS. CDR3 nucleotide sequence: TGTGCCAGCAGTGGGCCCAACAGGGATAGCTACAATGAGCAGTTCTTC. The encoded protein is CASSGPNRDSYNEQFF. Using reference TRBV25-1 and TRBJ2-1 for the parts outside the CDR3, the full variable domain is EADIYQTPRYLVIGTGKKITLECSQTMGHDKMYWYQQDPGMELHLIHYSYGVNSTEKGDLSSESTVSRIRTEHFPLTLESARPSHTSQYLCASSGPNRDSYNEQFFGPGTRLTVL.

The chain combines TRBV5-1 with TRBJ2-1; 13 positions match TRBD2. Germline CDR1 reads SGHRS; CDR2 reads YFSETQ. V gave up 4 bases and J gave up 10 bases; unmatched junction bases: 8. The CDR3 sequence is 15 residues long. The DNA for the CDR3 is TGCGCCAGCAGCCCACGACTAGCGGGAGGCCTCGAGCAGTTCTTC. It specifies CASSPRLAGGLEQFF.

The CDR3: CSVGGQGTQHF. Written as DNA, the CDR3 is TGCAGCGTGGGGGGACAGGGGACCCAGCATTTT. V usage is TRBV29-1 and J usage is TRBJ1-5; 10 bases match TRBD1. Germline trimming cut 6 bases from V and 11 bases from J; bases unmatched to any gene: 4. The CDR3 is 11 amino acids. Germline V CDR1 and CDR2: SQVTM, ANQGSEA.